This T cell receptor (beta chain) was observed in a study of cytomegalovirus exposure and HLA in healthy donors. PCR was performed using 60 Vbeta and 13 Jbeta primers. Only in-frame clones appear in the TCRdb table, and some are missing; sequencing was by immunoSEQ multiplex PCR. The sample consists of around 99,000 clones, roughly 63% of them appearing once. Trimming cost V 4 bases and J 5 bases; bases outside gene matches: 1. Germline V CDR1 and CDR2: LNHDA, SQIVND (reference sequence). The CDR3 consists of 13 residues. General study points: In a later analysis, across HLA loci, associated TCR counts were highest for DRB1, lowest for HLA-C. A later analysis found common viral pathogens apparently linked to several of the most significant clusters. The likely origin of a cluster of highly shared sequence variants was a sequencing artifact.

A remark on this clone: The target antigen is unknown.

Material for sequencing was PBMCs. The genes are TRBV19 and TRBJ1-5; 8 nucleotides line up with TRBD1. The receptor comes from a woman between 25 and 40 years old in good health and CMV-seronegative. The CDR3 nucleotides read TGTGCCAGTAGTAACAGGGGGGATCAGCCCCAGCATTTT. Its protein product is CASSNRGDQPQHF.